This T cell receptor beta chain originates from a study of cytomegalovirus exposure and HLA in healthy donors. General study results and limits: Through in vitro validation, three CMV-associated chains were shown to be specific for CMV antigens.

A few counts support this clone. Its antigen is unidentified. TCRdb's table, derived via immunoSEQ multiplex PCR, lists solely in-frame clones and lacks some. The table lists some 170,000 clones, approximately 87% of them singletons. Sample: PBMCs. The clonotype originates from a woman aged 25 to 39 in good health and CMV-seronegative.

This CDR3 reads CASSPRERVNNGYTF. The DNA of the CDR3 is TGTGCCAGTAGTCCCCGTGAGAGGGTAAATAATGGCTACACCTTC. The rearrangement uses TRBV19 and TRBJ1-2; D not certain. Germline lookup yields CDR1 LNHDA and CDR2 SQIVND (reference sequence). The CDR3 spans 15 residues. The ends were cut back, 5 bases at V and 6 bases at J, with 19 bases in the middle.